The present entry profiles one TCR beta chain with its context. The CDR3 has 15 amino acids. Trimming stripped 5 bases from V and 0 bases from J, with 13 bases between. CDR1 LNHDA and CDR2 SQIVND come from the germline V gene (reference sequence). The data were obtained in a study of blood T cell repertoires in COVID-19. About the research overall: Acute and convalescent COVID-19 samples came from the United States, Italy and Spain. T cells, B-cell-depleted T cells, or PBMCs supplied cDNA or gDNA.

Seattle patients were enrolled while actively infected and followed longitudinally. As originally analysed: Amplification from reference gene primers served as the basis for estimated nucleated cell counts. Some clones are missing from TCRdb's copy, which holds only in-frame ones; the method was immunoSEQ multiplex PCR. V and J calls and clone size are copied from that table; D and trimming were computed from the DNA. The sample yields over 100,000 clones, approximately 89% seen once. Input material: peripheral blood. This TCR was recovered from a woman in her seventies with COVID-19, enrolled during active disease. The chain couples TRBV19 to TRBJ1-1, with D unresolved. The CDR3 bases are TGTGCCAGTAGTTTTCGGCCTAGAATGAACACTGAAGCTTTCTTT. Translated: CASSFRPRMNTEAFF.